This TCR beta chain appears in the sequencing data of a study of shared clonotypes between healthy human individuals. The length of the CDR3 is 13 residues. Trimming pared 7 bases from V and 5 bases from J, leaving 12 bases between. Germline CDR1 reads SQVTM; CDR2 reads ANQGSEA. Method: immunoSEQ multiplex PCR; TCRdb's copy keeps in-frame clones and lacks some. The sample has some 2.3 million clones; 93% are singletons. V is TRBV29-1 and J is TRBJ1-6; a weak D match, TRBD1 (5 bases). Sequencing was done on a sample of naive CD4+ T cells from PBMCs. Noted subset: CD45RA+ positively selected. The receptor's source is a man aged 18 to 29 in good health. Some clones in this sample may be carry-over from other donors' samples. This CDR3 is CSAGGGDNSPLHF. In nucleotides, the CDR3 is TGCAGCGCCGGGGGAGGGGATAATTCACCCCTCCACTTT.